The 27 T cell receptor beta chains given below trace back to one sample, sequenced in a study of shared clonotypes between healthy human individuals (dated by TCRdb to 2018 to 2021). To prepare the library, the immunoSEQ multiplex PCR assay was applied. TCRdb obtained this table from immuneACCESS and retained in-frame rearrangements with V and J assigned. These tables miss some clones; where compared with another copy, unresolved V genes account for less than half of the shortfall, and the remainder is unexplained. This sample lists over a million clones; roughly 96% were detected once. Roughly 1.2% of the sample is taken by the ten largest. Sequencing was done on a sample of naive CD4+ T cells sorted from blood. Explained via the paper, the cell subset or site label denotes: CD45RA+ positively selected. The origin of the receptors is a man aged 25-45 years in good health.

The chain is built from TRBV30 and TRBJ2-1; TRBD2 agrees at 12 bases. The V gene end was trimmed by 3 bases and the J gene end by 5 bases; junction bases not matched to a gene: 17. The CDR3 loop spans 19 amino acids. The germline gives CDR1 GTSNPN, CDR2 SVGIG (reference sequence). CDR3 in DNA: TGTGCCTGGAGGGAAAAAGGGGGACTAGCGGGTCAGCCAGACAATGAGCAGTTCTTC. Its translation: CAWREKGGLAGQPDNEQFF.

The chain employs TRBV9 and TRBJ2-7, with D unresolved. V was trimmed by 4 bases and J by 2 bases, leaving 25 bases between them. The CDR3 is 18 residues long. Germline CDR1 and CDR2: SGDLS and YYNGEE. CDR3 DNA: TGTGCCAGCAGCCGAGGTGGGCCCAGTAGCCGGACCCCCTACGAGCAGTACTTC. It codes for CASSRGGPSSRTPYEQYF. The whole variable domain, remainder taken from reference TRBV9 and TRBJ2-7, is DSGVTQTPKHLITATGQRVTLRCSPRSGDLSVYWYQQSLDQGLQFLIQYYNGEERAKGNILERFSAQQFPDLHSELNLSSLELGDSALYFCASSRGGPSSRTPYEQYFGPGTRLTVT.

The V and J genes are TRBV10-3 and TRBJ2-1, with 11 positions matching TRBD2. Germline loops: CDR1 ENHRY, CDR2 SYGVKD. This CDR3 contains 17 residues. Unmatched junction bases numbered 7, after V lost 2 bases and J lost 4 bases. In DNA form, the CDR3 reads TGTGCCATCAGTGAGATGAAGACTAGCGGGATTTACAATGAGCAGTTCTTC. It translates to CAISEMKTSGIYNEQFF.

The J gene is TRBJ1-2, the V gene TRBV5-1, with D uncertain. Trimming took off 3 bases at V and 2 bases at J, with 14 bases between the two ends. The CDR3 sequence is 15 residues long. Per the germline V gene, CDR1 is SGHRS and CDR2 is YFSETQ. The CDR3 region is CASSWQPRSNYGYTF. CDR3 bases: TGCGCCAGCAGCTGGCAACCTAGGTCCAACTATGGCTACACCTTC.

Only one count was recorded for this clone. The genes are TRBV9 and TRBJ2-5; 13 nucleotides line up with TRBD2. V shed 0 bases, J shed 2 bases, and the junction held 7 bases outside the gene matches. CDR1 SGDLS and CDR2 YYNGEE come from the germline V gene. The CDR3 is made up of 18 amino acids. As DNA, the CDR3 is TGTGCCAGCAGCGTAGCGGAACTAGCGGGAGGGGGACAAGAGACCCAGTACTTC. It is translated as CASSVAELAGGGQETQYF.

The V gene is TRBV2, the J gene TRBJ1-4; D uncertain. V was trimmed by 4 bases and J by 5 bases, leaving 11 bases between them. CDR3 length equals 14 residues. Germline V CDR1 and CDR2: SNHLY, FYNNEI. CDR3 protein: CASSATGPNEKLFF. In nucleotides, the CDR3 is TGTGCCAGCAGTGCGACCGGCCCCAATGAAAAACTGTTTTTT.

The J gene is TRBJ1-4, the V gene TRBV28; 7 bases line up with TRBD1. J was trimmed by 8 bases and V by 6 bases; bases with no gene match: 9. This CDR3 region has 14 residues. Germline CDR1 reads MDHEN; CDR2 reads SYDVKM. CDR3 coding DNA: TGTGCCAGCAGCCCAGACAGGGTCCTGGAAAAACTGTTTTTT. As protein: CASSPDRVLEKLFF.

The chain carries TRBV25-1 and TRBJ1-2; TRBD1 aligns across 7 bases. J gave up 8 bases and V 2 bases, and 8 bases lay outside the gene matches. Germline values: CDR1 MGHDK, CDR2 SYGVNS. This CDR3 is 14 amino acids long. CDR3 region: CASSEKTGRGGYTF. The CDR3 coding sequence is TGTGCCAGCAGTGAAAAGACAGGGCGGGGCGGCTACACCTTC.

The CDR3 spells CASRSPGQGARHDGYTF. The CDR3, as DNA: TGTGCCAGCAGATCTCCGGGACAGGGGGCGCGACACGATGGCTACACCTTC. This chain connects TRBV7-9 to TRBJ1-2; 12 bases are a match to TRBD1. Losses at the gene ends were 6 bases for V and 6 bases for J; bases not matched to a gene: 14. CDR3 size: 17 residues. Germline lookup yields CDR1 SEHNR and CDR2 FQNEAQ (reference sequence).

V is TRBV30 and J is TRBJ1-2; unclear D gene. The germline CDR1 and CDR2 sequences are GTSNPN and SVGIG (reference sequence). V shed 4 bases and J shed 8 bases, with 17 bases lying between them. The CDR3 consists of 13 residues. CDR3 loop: CAWNPKPDRGYTF. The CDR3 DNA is TGTGCCTGGAACCCCAAGCCAGATAGAGGCTACACCTTC.

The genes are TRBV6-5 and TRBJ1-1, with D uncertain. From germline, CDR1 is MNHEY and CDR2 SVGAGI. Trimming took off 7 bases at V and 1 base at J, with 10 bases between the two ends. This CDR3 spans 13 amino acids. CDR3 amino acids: CASTQGKNTEAFF. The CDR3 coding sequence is TGTGCCAGCACCCAAGGCAAGAACACTGAAGCTTTCTTT.

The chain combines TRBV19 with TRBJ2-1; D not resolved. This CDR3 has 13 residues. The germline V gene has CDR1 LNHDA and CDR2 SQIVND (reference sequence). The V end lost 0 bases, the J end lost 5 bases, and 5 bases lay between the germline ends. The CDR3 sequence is CASSIEPDNEQFF. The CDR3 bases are TGTGCCAGTAGTATAGAGCCAGACAATGAGCAGTTCTTC. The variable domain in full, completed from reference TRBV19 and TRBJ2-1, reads DGGITQSPKYLFRKEGQNVTLSCEQNLNHDAMYWYRQDPGQGLRLIYYSQIVNDFQKGDIAEGYSVSREKKESFPLTVTSAQKNPTAFYLCASSIEPDNEQFFGPGTRLTVL.

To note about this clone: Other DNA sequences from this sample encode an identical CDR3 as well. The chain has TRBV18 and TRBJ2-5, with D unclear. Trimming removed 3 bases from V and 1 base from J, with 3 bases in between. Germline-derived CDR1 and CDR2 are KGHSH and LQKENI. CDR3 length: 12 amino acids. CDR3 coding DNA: TGTGCCAGCTCACCGTCCCAAGAGACCCAGTACTTC. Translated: CASSPSQETQYF.

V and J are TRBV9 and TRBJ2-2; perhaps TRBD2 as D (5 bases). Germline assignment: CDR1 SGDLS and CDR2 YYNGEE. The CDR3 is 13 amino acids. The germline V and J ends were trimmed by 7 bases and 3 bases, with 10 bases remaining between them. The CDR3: CASSSSHTGELFF. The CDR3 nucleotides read TGTGCCAGCTCTAGCAGCCACACCGGGGAGCTGTTTTTT.

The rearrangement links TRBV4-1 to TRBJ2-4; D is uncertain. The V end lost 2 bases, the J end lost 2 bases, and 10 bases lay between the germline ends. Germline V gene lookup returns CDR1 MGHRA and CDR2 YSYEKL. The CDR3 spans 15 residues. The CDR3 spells CASSQIGLPKNIQYF. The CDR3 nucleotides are TGCGCCAGCAGCCAAATCGGGTTGCCCAAAAACATTCAGTACTTC.

CDR3 loop: CASSFGGGPMNTEAFF. The CDR3 coding sequence is TGTGCCAGCAGTTTCGGTGGGGGTCCCATGAACACTGAAGCTTTCTTT. The J gene is TRBJ1-1, the V gene TRBV28; maybe TRBD1 (5 bases). This CDR3 contains 16 residues. From germline, CDR1 is MDHEN and CDR2 SYDVKM. The V gene lost 3 bases and the J gene lost 0 bases, with 14 bases spanning the gap. Based on the CDR3 plus reference TRBV28 and TRBJ1-1, the full variable domain is DVKVTQSSRYLVKRTGEKVFLECVQDMDHENMFWYRQDPGLGLRLIYFSYDVKMKEKGDIPEGYSVSREKKERFSLILESASTNQTSMYLCASSFGGGPMNTEAFFGQGTRLTVV.

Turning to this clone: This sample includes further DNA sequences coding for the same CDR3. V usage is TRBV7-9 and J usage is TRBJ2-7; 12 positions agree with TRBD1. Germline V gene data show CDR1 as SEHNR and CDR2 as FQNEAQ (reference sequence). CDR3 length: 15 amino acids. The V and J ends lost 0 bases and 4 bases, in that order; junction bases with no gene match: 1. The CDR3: CASSLAGQGAYEQYF. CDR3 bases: TGTGCCAGCAGCTTAGCGGGACAGGGGGCTTACGAGCAGTACTTC.

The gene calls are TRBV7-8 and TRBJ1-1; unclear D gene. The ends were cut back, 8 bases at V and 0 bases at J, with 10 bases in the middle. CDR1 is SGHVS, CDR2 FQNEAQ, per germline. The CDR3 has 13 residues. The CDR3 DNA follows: TGTGCCAGCCAGTTGGACGTGAACACTGAAGCTTTCTTT. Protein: CASQLDVNTEAFF. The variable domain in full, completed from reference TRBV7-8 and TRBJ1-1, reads GAGVSQSPRYKVAKRGQDVALRCDPISGHVSLFWYQQALGQGPEFLTYFQNEAQLDKSGLPSDRFFAERPEGSVSTLKIQRTQQEDSAVYLCASQLDVNTEAFFGQGTRLTVV.

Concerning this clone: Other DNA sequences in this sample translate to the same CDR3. The CDR3 coding sequence is TGTGCCAGCTCCCCAAGTATCTACGAGCAGTACTTC. Protein sequence: CASSPSIYEQYF. The chain carries TRBV18 and TRBJ2-7; D gene unclear. Germline assignment: CDR1 KGHSH and CDR2 LQKENI. Trimming took 6 bases from V and 3 from J, leaving 9 bases between them. The CDR3 has 12 amino acids. Complete variable domain (other parts from reference TRBV18 and TRBJ2-7): NAGVMQNPRHLVRRRGQEARLRCSPMKGHSHVYWYRQLPEEGLKFMVYLQKENIIDESGMPKERFSAEFPKEGPSILRIQQVVRGDSAAYFCASSPSIYEQYFGPGTRLTVT.

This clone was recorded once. CDR3 nucleotide sequence: TGTGCCAGTAGTTTATATAGCGGTAGGAACAATGAGCAGTTCTTC. This encodes CASSLYSGRNNEQFF. The rearrangement uses TRBV19 and TRBJ2-1; tentative D call: TRBD2 (6 bases). The V gene lost 5 bases and the J gene lost 5 bases, with 16 bases spanning the gap. This CDR3 is built from 15 residues. Germline V lookup: CDR1 LNHDA, CDR2 SQIVND (reference sequence).

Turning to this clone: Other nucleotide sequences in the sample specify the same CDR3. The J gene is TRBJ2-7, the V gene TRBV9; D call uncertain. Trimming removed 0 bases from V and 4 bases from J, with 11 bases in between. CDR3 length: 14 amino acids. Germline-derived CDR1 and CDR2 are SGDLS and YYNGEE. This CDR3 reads CASSVGSTPYEQYF. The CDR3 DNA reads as TGTGCCAGCAGCGTAGGGTCGACTCCATACGAGCAGTACTTC. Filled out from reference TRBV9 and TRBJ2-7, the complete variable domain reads DSGVTQTPKHLITATGQRVTLRCSPRSGDLSVYWYQQSLDQGLQFLIQYYNGEERAKGNILERFSAQQFPDLHSELNLSSLELGDSALYFCASSVGSTPYEQYFGPGTRLTVT.

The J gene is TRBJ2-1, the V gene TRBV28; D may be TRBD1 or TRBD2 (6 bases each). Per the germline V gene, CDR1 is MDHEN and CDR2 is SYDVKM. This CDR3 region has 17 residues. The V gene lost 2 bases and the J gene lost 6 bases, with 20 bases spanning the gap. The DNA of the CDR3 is TGTGCCAGCAGTTTAGTAGGGGGACTCGTCTACAGCAATGAGCAGTTCTTC. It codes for CASSLVGGLVYSNEQFF.

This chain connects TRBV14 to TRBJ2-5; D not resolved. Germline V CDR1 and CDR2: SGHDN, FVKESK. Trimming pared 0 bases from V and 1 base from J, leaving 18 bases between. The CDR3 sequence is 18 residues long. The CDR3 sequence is CASSQDYLRHRTQETQYF. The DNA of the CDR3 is TGTGCCAGCAGCCAAGATTACTTGCGACACCGAACCCAAGAGACCCAGTACTTC.

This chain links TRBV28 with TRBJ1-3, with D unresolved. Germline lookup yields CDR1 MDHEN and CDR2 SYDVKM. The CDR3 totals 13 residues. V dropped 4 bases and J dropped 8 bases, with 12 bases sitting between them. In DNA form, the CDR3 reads TGTGCCAGCAGTTCATTAGGGAATCACACCATATATTTT. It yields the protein CASSSLGNHTIYF.

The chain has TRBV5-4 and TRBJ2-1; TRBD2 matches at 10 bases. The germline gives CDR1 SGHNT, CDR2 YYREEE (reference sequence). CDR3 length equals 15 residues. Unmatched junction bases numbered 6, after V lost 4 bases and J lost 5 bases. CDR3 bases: TGTGCCAGCAGCCCAGGGACTAGCGTTGACAATGAGCAGTTCTTC. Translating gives CASSPGTSVDNEQFF.

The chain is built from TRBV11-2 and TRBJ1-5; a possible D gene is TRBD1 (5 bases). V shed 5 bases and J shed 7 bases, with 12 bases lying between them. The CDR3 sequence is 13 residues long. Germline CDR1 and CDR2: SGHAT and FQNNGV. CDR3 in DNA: TGTGCCAGCAGCCATTCAGGGTTGCAGCCCCAGCATTTT. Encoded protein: CASSHSGLQPQHF.

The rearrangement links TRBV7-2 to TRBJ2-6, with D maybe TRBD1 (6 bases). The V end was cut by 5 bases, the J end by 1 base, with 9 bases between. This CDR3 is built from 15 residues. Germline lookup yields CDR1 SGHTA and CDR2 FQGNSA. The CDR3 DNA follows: TGTGCCAGCAGCCAGGGGTCGTCTGGGGCCAACGTCCTGACTTTC. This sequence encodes CASSQGSSGANVLTF.